The rows below give T cell receptor beta chains drawn from one sample of a study of T-cell memory formation after mild COVID-19. TCRdb fed the 5' RACE reads into MiXCR, producing one record per CDR3 protein. The top ten hold roughly two fifths of the sample, which has around 83,000 distinct CDR3 sequences, more than 20% seen once. Sequencing was carried out using PBMCs or a T cell subset sorted from them (not recorded which). Receptor source: a man aged 18 to 29 who had mild COVID-19 (a few samples of this study predate the infection). Cell type and time point are not known. CDR3s include the opening cysteine and the closing phenylalanine or tryptophan. Each record gives: V gene, clone size, J gene, D gene, CDR3 DNA, CDR3 protein. The D gene is left open where the match is weak. The listing skips clone size in some rows; elsewhere it reads once, few, many or a size class.

TRBV27	NA	TRBJ2-7	TRBD2	TGTGCCAGCAGTCCTAGCGGGATCTCCTACGAGCAGTACTTC	CASSPSGISYEQYF
TRBV10-3	many	TRBJ1-2	NA	TGTGCCATCAGTGAGCGGTGGAGGGGCCAGACAGGCTATGGCTACACCTTC	CAISERWRGQTGYGYTF
TRBV4-3	few	TRBJ1-4	TRBD1	TGCGCCAGCAGCCAAGACCCCGGACAGGGGGTGTGGAAACTGTTTTTT	CASSQDPGQGVWKLFF
TRBV7-6	few	TRBJ2-1	NA	TGTGCCAGCAGCAAGACTACCAGCTCCTACAATGAGCAGTTCTTC	CASSKTTSSYNEQFF
TRBV12-3/TRBV12-4	NA	TRBJ2-2	TRBD1	TGTGCCAGCAGTCCCGGACAGGGCCGGGAGCTGTTTTTT	CASSPGQGRELFF
TRBV20-1	many	TRBJ2-3	NA	TGCAGTGCTATGGGACCGAGGGAGGCAGATACGCAGTATTTT	CSAMGPREADTQYF
TRBV6-1	few	TRBJ1-1	NA	TGTGCCAGCAGAAACCTCGGGAACACTGAAGCTTTCTTT	CASRNLGNTEAFF
TRBV19	few	TRBJ1-1	TRBD1	TGTGCCAGTAGTATTGGGCAGGGGGCGAACACTGAAGCTTTCTTT	CASSIGQGANTEAFF
TRBV28	few	TRBJ2-5	NA	TGTGCCAGCAGCCCCATGGGGGGGGGGCCGTTACGAGAGACCCAGTACTTC	CASSPMGGGPLRETQYF
TRBV6-1	NA	TRBJ1-1	NA	TGTGCCAGCAGTGAGTTAGCAGGGGATACTGAAGCTTTCTTT	CASSELAGDTEAFF
TRBV7-2	few	TRBJ1-1	NA	TGTGCCAGCAGCTTAGAACGAGCCACGGGCACTGAAGCTTTCTTT	CASSLERATGTEAFF
TRBV7-9	NA	TRBJ2-5	NA	TGTGCCAGCAGCGCCCCAGAGACCCAGTACTTC	CASSAPETQYF
TRBV2	NA	TRBJ1-2	NA	TGTGCCAGCAGGAGAGGCGGCTACACCTTC	CASRRGGYTF
TRBV7-9	few	TRBJ1-5	NA	TGTGCCAGCAGCTTAGTAGGGGGGGATCAGCCCCAGCATTTT	CASSLVGGDQPQHF
TRBV11-2	NA	TRBJ2-5	NA	TGTGCCAGCAGCTTAGACATCTTCGGGCTAGAGACCCAGTACTTC	CASSLDIFGLETQYF
TRBV20-1	NA	TRBJ1-3	NA	TGCAGTGCAGAGAGGGTTCCTGGAAACACCATATATTTT	CSAERVPGNTIYF
TRBV12-5	NA	TRBJ2-1	NA	TGTGCTAGTGGTTTGGTACTCGCGGGTCCCTACAATGAGCAGTTCTTC	CASGLVLAGPYNEQFF
TRBV27	NA	TRBJ1-4	NA	TGTGCCAGCAGTTTAGTAAGGGTCGGAAATGAAAAACTGTTTTTT	CASSLVRVGNEKLFF
TRBV6-1	NA	TRBJ1-5	NA	TGTGCCAGCAGTACAGGACAGTATAGCAATCAGCCCCAGCATTTT	CASSTGQYSNQPQHF
TRBV6-5	few	TRBJ1-1	TRBD1	TGTGCCAGTAAGCGACAGGGGATTGAAGCTTTCTTT	CASKRQGIEAFF
TRBV7-6	NA	TRBJ2-1	TRBD1	TGTGCCAGCAGCTTAGCCCTAGCCGGTACAGGGGGAGGACGAATGGGGGAGCAGTTCTTC	CASSLALAGTGGGRMGEQFF
TRBV20-1	few	TRBJ2-2	NA	TGCAGTGCTAGGGATCAGCTTGGGGAGCTGTTTTTT	CSARDQLGELFF
TRBV20-1	few	TRBJ2-3	NA	TGCAGTGCCAAGAACTCAGTAACGCAGTATTTT	CSAKNSVTQYF
TRBV7-3	NA	TRBJ2-3	TRBD2	TGTGCCAGCAGTCAAGCGGGATCAGATACGCAGTATTTT	CASSQAGSDTQYF
TRBV5-1	few	TRBJ1-2	NA	TGCGCCAGCAGCTTGGCCCTTGCGGATAGGTATGGCTACACCTTC	CASSLALADRYGYTF
TRBV28	NA	TRBJ2-1	NA	TGTGCCAGCGCCTTTACGGGGTCTCTCTATGAGCAGTTCTTC	CASAFTGSLYEQFF
TRBV20-1	NA	TRBJ2-1	NA	TGCAGTGCTAAACCACTCGACAGGATCAATGAGCAGTTCTTC	CSAKPLDRINEQFF
TRBV4-1	NA	TRBJ1-4	TRBD1	TGCGCCAGCAGCCCCACAGGGGCCCCTTCTGGAAAACTGTTTTTT	CASSPTGAPSGKLFF
TRBV29-1	few	TRBJ2-2	TRBD1	TGCAGCGCCAGGGGGTTCGCCGGGGAGCTGTTTTTT	CSARGFAGELFF
TRBV4-3	few	TRBJ2-3	TRBD2	TGCGCCAGCAGCCAGGGACTAGCGGGGACCCCAGATACGCAGTATTTT	CASSQGLAGTPDTQYF
TRBV10-3	few	TRBJ2-1	TRBD2	TGTGCCATCGGTAGCGGGGGAGTCTACAATGAGCAGTTCTTC	CAIGSGGVYNEQFF
TRBV7-9	few	TRBJ2-3	TRBD1	TGTGCCAGCAGCGTGAAGGCCCAGGGGGCGATTAGCACAGATACGCAGTATTTT	CASSVKAQGAISTDTQYF
TRBV9	NA	TRBJ1-4	NA	TGTGCCAGCAGCGAACAGGGCCTTAATGAAAAACTGTTTTTT	CASSEQGLNEKLFF
TRBV4-1	few	TRBJ1-2	NA	TGCGCCAGCAGCCAAGATCCCAGGGACCCGCTCTATGGCTACACCTTC	CASSQDPRDPLYGYTF
TRBV14	NA	TRBJ2-1	NA	TGTGCCAGCAGCCAAGAAGATCGGGGCCCTGTGGGCAATGAGCAGTTCTTC	CASSQEDRGPVGNEQFF
TRBV4-1	few	TRBJ1-3	NA	TGCGCCAGCAGCCCCCGGGGCAGGGGTATCTCTGGAAACACCATATATTTT	CASSPRGRGISGNTIYF
TRBV5-1	few	TRBJ1-2	NA	TGCGCCAGCAGCTTGGAGCCAGGGGCGCCCTATGGCTACACCTTC	CASSLEPGAPYGYTF
TRBV6-1	NA	TRBJ2-1	NA	TGTGCCAGCAGTGAAGGGGATGAGCAGTTCTTC	CASSEGDEQFF
TRBV28	NA	TRBJ1-2	NA	TGTGCCAGCGTTCCACTTGGGCACTATGGCTACACCTTC	CASVPLGHYGYTF
TRBV7-8	NA	TRBJ2-3	NA	TGTGCCAGCAGCGCAGCCTTCTTGAGCACAGATACGCAGTATTTT	CASSAAFLSTDTQYF
TRBV7-9	few	TRBJ1-1	NA	TGTGCCAGCAGCCCCGGCGGGCCTGAAGCTTTCTTT	CASSPGGPEAFF
TRBV3-1	few	TRBJ2-1	TRBD2	TGTGCCAGCTCACTAGCGGGGGGGCAGGTCAATGAGCAGTTCTTC	CASSLAGGQVNEQFF
TRBV9	NA	TRBJ2-1	NA	TGTGCCAGCAGCGCAGAGAATGAGCAGTTCTTC	CASSAENEQFF
TRBV12-3/TRBV12-4	few	TRBJ2-1	TRBD2	TGTGCCAGCGATACTAGCGGGGGAGGTGAGCAGTTCTTC	CASDTSGGGEQFF
TRBV15	few	TRBJ2-1	NA	TGTGCCACCACCCCCGACAGGACCTCCTACAATGAGCAGTTCTTC	CATTPDRTSYNEQFF
TRBV27	NA	TRBJ2-5	NA	TGTGCCAGCAGTTCCCGAGGGGAAGAGACCCAGTACTTC	CASSSRGEETQYF
TRBV7-9	NA	TRBJ1-2	NA	TGTGCCAGCAGCGGGGAGCGACAGGCGGGAGGCTATGGCTACACCTTC	CASSGERQAGGYGYTF